This is a list of T cell receptor beta chains from one sample in a study of response to subunit inactivated influenza vaccine. TCRdb re-called the RT-PCR reads through MiXCR, storing one row per CDR3 protein. The sample holds more than 450,000 distinct CDR3 sequences; 6.5% to 8% are singletons and the top ten take 13%. The sample was PBMCs from blood, taken 23 to 25 months after vaccination. These receptors were collected from a man aged 45 to 75 who received an inactivated influenza vaccine. Each CDR3 is given with its conserved first and last residue. A D gene is named only where the DNA matches it firmly. Clone size, where shown, is once, few, many, or a class for clones that have expanded.

cdr3_aa: CASSVSGRLGTDTQYF
cdr3_nt: TGCGCCAGCAGTGTCTCGGGGAGGTTAGGCACAGATACGCAGTATTTT
j_call: TRBJ2-3
d_call: NA
clone_size: few
v_call: TRBV5-1

cdr3_aa: CASSYPDRPQETQYF
cdr3_nt: TGTGCCAGCAGTTACCCGGACAGGCCTCAAGAGACCCAGTACTTC
j_call: TRBJ2-5
d_call: TRBD1
clone_size: few
v_call: TRBV12-3/TRBV12-4

cdr3_aa: CSARDPGTLNTDTQYF
cdr3_nt: TGCAGTGCTAGAGATCCTGGGACTCTTAATACAGATACGCAGTATTTT
j_call: TRBJ2-3
d_call: NA
clone_size: many
v_call: TRBV20-1

cdr3_aa: CAEQPPAGVSYEQYF
cdr3_nt: TGTGCCGAGCAGCCTCCGGCAGGGGTGTCCTACGAGCAGTACTTC
j_call: TRBJ2-7
d_call: NA
clone_size: many
v_call: TRBV21-1

cdr3_aa: CASSTWTGGYGYTF
cdr3_nt: TGTGCCAGCAGCACCTGGACAGGGGGCTATGGCTACACCTTC
j_call: TRBJ1-2
d_call: TRBD1
clone_size: many
v_call: TRBV7-2

cdr3_aa: CASSGTGATNEKLFF
cdr3_nt: TGCGCCAGCTCCGGGACAGGGGCAACTAATGAAAAACTGTTTTTT
j_call: TRBJ1-4
d_call: TRBD1
clone_size: NA
v_call: TRBV5-1

cdr3_aa: CASSQERNSGNTIYF
cdr3_nt: TGTGCCAGCAGCCAAGAAAGGAACTCTGGAAACACCATATATTTT
j_call: TRBJ1-3
d_call: NA
clone_size: many
v_call: TRBV3-1

cdr3_aa: CASSDLAGSTDTQYF
cdr3_nt: TGTGCCAGCAGCGACCTAGCGGGGAGCACAGATACGCAGTATTTT
j_call: TRBJ2-3
d_call: TRBD2
clone_size: NA
v_call: TRBV7-9

cdr3_aa: CASSYSPGHNTDTQYF
cdr3_nt: TGTGCCAGCAGTTACTCACCGGGACATAACACAGATACGCAGTATTTT
j_call: TRBJ2-3
d_call: NA
clone_size: many
v_call: TRBV6-5

cdr3_aa: CASSLRINSYEQYF
cdr3_nt: TGTGCCAGCAGTCTGAGGATTAACTCCTACGAGCAGTACTTC
j_call: TRBJ2-7
d_call: NA
clone_size: NA
v_call: TRBV27

cdr3_aa: CATSTLRLFPGELFF
cdr3_nt: TGTGCCACCAGCACTCTTCGTCTATTCCCCGGGGAGCTGTTTTTT
j_call: TRBJ2-2
d_call: NA
clone_size: NA
v_call: TRBV15

cdr3_aa: CASSPARDSLAFF
cdr3_nt: TGTGCCAGCAGCCCCGCCCGGGACAGTTTGGCTTTCTTT
j_call: TRBJ1-1
d_call: TRBD1
clone_size: many
v_call: TRBV7-2

cdr3_aa: CASSLLVVTDTQYF
cdr3_nt: TGTGCCAGCAGCTTATTGGTAGTAACAGATACGCAGTATTTT
j_call: TRBJ2-3
d_call: NA
clone_size: NA
v_call: TRBV7-2

cdr3_aa: CASSLNGGARTDTQYF
cdr3_nt: TGTGCCAGCAGCTTGAATGGGGGGGCGCGCACAGATACGCAGTATTTT
j_call: TRBJ2-3
d_call: NA
clone_size: many
v_call: TRBV5-6

cdr3_aa: CASSLSSGDQETQYF
cdr3_nt: TGTGCCAGCAGCTTGTCTAGCGGGGATCAAGAGACCCAGTACTTC
j_call: TRBJ2-5
d_call: TRBD2
clone_size: few
v_call: TRBV7-7

cdr3_aa: CSAKDRGPYQPQHF
cdr3_nt: TGCAGTGCTAAAGACAGGGGGCCTTATCAGCCCCAGCATTTT
j_call: TRBJ1-5
d_call: TRBD1
clone_size: few
v_call: TRBV20-1